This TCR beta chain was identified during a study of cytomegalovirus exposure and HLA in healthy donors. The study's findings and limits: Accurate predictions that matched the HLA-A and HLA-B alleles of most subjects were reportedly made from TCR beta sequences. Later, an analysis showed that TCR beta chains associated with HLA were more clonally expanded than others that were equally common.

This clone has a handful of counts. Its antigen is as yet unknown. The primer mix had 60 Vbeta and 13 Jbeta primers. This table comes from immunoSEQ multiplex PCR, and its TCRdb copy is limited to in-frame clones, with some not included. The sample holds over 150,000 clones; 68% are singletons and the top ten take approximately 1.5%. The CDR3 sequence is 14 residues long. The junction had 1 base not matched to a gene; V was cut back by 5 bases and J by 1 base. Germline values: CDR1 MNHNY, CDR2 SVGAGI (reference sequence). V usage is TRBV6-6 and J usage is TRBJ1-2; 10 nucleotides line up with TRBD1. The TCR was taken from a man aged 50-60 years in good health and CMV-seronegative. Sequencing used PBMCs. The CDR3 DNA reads TGTGCCAGCAGTGGGACAGGGGTTAACTATGGCTACACCTTC. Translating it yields CASSGTGVNYGYTF.